These 25 T cell receptor beta chains originate from one sample sequenced in a study of T cell repertoires in aging, cancer and after chemotherapy. The template was genomic DNA from peripheral blood, not RNA. Rearranged V-D-J TRB sequences were amplified with a mixed TRB-A/B primer pool. TCRdb itself ran the multiplex PCR reads through MiXCR, one entry per CDR3 protein. Of 5,800 or so distinct CDR3 sequences in the sample, 20% to 25% are singletons; the top ten hold about 8.8%. The sample comprised blood. Every receptor here comes from a human donor in good health.

This clonotype appeared a few times. The V and J genes are TRBV5-1 and TRBJ2-3, with D possibly being TRBD2 (6 bases). The germline V and J ends were trimmed by 4 bases and 4 bases, with 19 bases remaining between them. Germline CDR1 SGHRS, CDR2 YFSETQ. The CDR3 has 16 residues. Here the CDR3 reads CASSRGGDGGPDTQYF. CDR3 in DNA: TGCGCCAGCAGCCGAGGCGGGGACGGAGGTCCAGATACGCAGTATTTT.

This clonotype rates as medium-sized. This chain uses TRBV20-1 with TRBJ2-7; 9 nucleotides match TRBD1. Germline CDR1 DFQATT, CDR2 SNEGSKA (reference sequence). The CDR3 spans 15 residues. The trim removed 0 bases at V and 5 bases at J, leaving 8 bases unmatched. This CDR3 reads CSAREPGQGVHEQYF. Written as DNA, the CDR3 is TGCAGTGCTAGAGAGCCGGGACAGGGTGTGCACGAGCAGTACTTC.

By sample share, this clonotype is medium-sized. This sequence joins TRBV5-1 and TRBJ1-2, with unresolved D. In germline, CDR1 is SGHRS, CDR2 YFSETQ. The V and J ends lost 0 bases and 7 bases respectively, with 7 bases between them. The CDR3 is made up of 12 amino acids. The CDR3 nucleotides read TGCGCCAGCAGCTTGGGTCGCGGTGGCTACACCTTC. The encoded protein is CASSLGRGGYTF.

By sample fraction, this clonotype is medium-sized. The chain carries TRBV27 and TRBJ1-4; 12 nucleotides agree with TRBD1. V trimming: 5 bases; J trimming: 7 bases; junction bases outside the gene matches: 8. The CDR3 spans 16 residues. Germline V gene sequence: CDR1 MNHEY, CDR2 SMNVEV (reference sequence). This CDR3 reads CASSTRDRGPGEKLFF. In DNA form, the CDR3 reads TGTGCCAGCAGTACCCGGGACAGGGGGCCGGGTGAAAAACTGTTTTTT.

By share of the sample, this clonotype is medium-sized. The germline gene is not matched at one end of the junction; a read error may be the cause. The chain is built from TRBV30 and TRBJ1-1; the D is unclear. Germline CDR1 and CDR2: GTSNPN and SVGIG (reference sequence). The CDR3 consists of 11 residues. CDR3 protein: CARRVNTEAFF. The CDR3 DNA follows: TGTGCCCGGAGGGTGAACACTGAAGCTTTCTTT. The full variable domain, completed using reference TRBV30 and TRBJ1-1, is SQTIHQWPATLVQPVGSPLSLECTVEGTSNPNLYWYRQAAGRGLQLLFYSVGIGQISSEVPQNLSASRPQDRQFILSSKKLLLSDSGFYLCARRVNTEAFFGQGTRLTVV.

This clonotype was seen only a few times. V usage is TRBV2 and J usage is TRBJ1-1; D perhaps matches TRBD1 (5 bases). Trimming took 5 bases from V and 1 from J, leaving 8 bases between them. The germline V gene has CDR1 SNHLY and CDR2 FYNNEI. The CDR3 is 13 residues long. CDR3 loop: CASSSDRNTEAFF. The CDR3 DNA reads as TGTGCCAGCAGTAGCGACAGGAACACTGAAGCTTTCTTT. Based on the CDR3 plus reference TRBV2 and TRBJ1-1, the full variable domain is EPEVTQTPSHQVTQMGQEVILRCVPISNHLYFYWYRQILGQKVEFLVSFYNNEISEKSEIFDDQFSVERPDGSNFTLKIRSTKLEDSAMYFCASSSDRNTEAFFGQGTRLTVV.

Judged by abundance, this clonotype is medium-sized. The chain uses TRBV11-2 and TRBJ2-2; 7 nucleotides align to TRBD1. The CDR3 runs to 16 residues. The junction had 9 bases not matched to a gene; V was cut back by 7 bases and J by 1 base. Per the germline V gene, CDR1 is SGHAT and CDR2 is FQNNGV. The DNA of the CDR3 is TGTGCCAGCAACCACCGGGACAGCATGAACACCGGGGAGCTGTTTTTT. This encodes CASNHRDSMNTGELFF.

In its sample, this clonotype is medium-sized. CDR3 in amino acids: CASSLGGTNEKLFF. CDR3 coding DNA: TGTGCCAGCAGCTTGGGTGGCACTAATGAAAAACTGTTTTTT. V is TRBV7-2 and J is TRBJ1-4; D not certain. Trimming removed 3 bases at V and 2 bases at J, with 7 bases between. Germline loops: CDR1 SGHTA, CDR2 FQGNSA. The CDR3 loop spans 14 amino acids.

Sample share makes this clonotype medium-sized. V is TRBV5-4 and J is TRBJ2-7; 9 bases are shared with TRBD2. The CDR3 is 16 amino acids. Looked up from germline, CDR1 is SGHNT and CDR2 is YYREEE (reference sequence). The junction had 9 bases not matched to a gene; V was cut back by 0 bases and J by 5 bases. CDR3 DNA sequence: TGTGCCAGCAGCTTGGCCCCTGGTAGCGGGGGTAACGAGCAGTACTTC. Protein product: CASSLAPGSGGNEQYF.

With respect to this clonotype: It may be a read error: a sequence one base away is much more abundant. The chain couples TRBV6-1 to TRBJ2-4; TRBD2 is a possible D gene (5 bases). V lost 3 bases, J lost 1 base, and 10 bases lay in between. This CDR3 is 15 amino acids long. CDR1 MNHNS and CDR2 SASEGT come from the germline V gene. The CDR3 DNA is TGTGCCAGCAGTGACCTTGGCGGGGCCAAAAACATTCAGTACTTC. Translation gives CASSDLGGAKNIQYF.

This chain joins TRBV18 and TRBJ2-3; D possibly corresponds to TRBD1 (6 bases). This CDR3 has 15 amino acids. The germline V gene encodes CDR1 KGHSH and CDR2 LQKENI. V lost 2 bases, J lost 3 bases, and 12 bases lay in between. The CDR3 loop reads CASSPTVRGTDTQYF. As DNA, the CDR3 is TGTGCCAGCTCACCAACTGTGAGGGGGACAGATACGCAGTATTTT.

This clonotype is medium-sized. The rearrangement links TRBV6-5 to TRBJ1-1; D gene ambiguous. Germline V gene sequence: CDR1 MNHEY, CDR2 SVGAGI. Trimming took off 0 bases at V and 3 bases at J, with 14 bases between the two ends. The CDR3 is 16 amino acids. The CDR3 is CASSYSLILGDTEAFF. For the CDR3, the DNA is TGTGCCAGCAGTTACTCGTTAATTCTAGGAGACACTGAAGCTTTCTTT.

The chain recombines TRBV7-9 with TRBJ2-1; 8 bases agree with TRBD1. Trimming at V came to 5 bases and at J to 8 bases, leaving 8 bases not matched to a gene. This CDR3 is 14 amino acids long. Germline V CDR1 and CDR2: SEHNR, FQNEAQ (reference sequence). The CDR3 coding sequence is TGTGCCAGCAGCCTTATCGGACAGGGCGATGAGCAGTTCTTC. It encodes CASSLIGQGDEQFF.

This clonotype was counted many times. The chain has TRBV20-1 and TRBJ1-5; D unresolved. Germline-derived CDR1 and CDR2 are DFQATT and SNEGSKA (reference sequence). Trimming took off 1 base at V and 5 bases at J, with 6 bases between the two ends. The CDR3 is 12 amino acids. In nucleotides, the CDR3 is TGCAGTGCTAGAGTCCCCGATCAGCCCCAGCATTTT. Its protein is CSARVPDQPQHF.

Ten or more counts support this clonotype. The chain is built from TRBV7-6 and TRBJ2-5, with 10 bases lining up with TRBD2. Germline CDR1 reads SGHVS; CDR2 reads FNYEAQ. The CDR3 runs to 18 residues. The trim removed 0 bases at V and 0 bases at J, leaving 7 bases unmatched. CDR3 residues: CASSLAVLAGKYQETQYF. DNA of the CDR3: TGTGCCAGCAGCTTAGCCGTACTAGCGGGGAAGTACCAAGAGACCCAGTACTTC.

This clonotype is medium-sized in the sample. V and J are TRBV20-1 and TRBJ2-7; possible D gene TRBD2, 6 bases. Germline V gene data show CDR1 as DFQATT and CDR2 as SNEGSKA (reference sequence). The V end lost 1 base, the J end lost 1 base, and 8 bases lay between the germline ends. The CDR3 runs 13 residues. In DNA, the CDR3 is TGCAGTGCTAGAGGGGAGGAGTCCTACGAGCAGTACTTC. Translating it yields CSARGEESYEQYF.

This clonotype is categorized as medium-sized (0.01 to 0.1%). This chain joins TRBV4-3 and TRBJ1-1, with D possibly being TRBD1 (5 bases). Trimming stripped 1 base from V and 1 base from J, with 10 bases between. Germline assignment: CDR1 LGHNA and CDR2 YSLEER. The length of the CDR3 is 15 residues. The CDR3 here is CASSQARGPNTEAFF. The CDR3 nucleotides are TGCGCCAGCAGCCAAGCACGGGGCCCGAACACTGAAGCTTTCTTT.

By share, this clonotype counts as medium-sized. This chain uses TRBV27 with TRBJ1-5; D is perhaps TRBD1 (6 bases). CDR3 length equals 14 residues. V was shortened by 5 bases and J by 3 bases, with 11 bases between the two germline ends. CDR1 is MNHEY and CDR2 is SMNVEV in the germline V gene (reference sequence). The CDR3 nucleotides are TGTGCCAGCAGTCAGGACAGAAACAATCAGCCCCAGCATTTT. Its translation: CASSQDRNNQPQHF.

In its sample, this clonotype ranks as medium-sized (0.01 to 0.1%). This chain uses TRBV12-3 or TRBV12-4 with TRBJ1-1; tentatively, D is TRBD1 (6 bases). Trimming pared 6 bases from V and 1 base from J, leaving 12 bases between. The CDR3 runs 14 residues. In DNA, the CDR3 is TGTGCCAGCAGCCAGGGGTGGAGGAACACTGAAGCTTTCTTT. Its protein product is CASSQGWRNTEAFF.

This clonotype was seen many times. The CDR3 loop reads CASSYSSNTGELFF. CDR3 coding DNA: TGTGCCAGCAGTTATTCTTCCAACACCGGGGAGCTGTTTTTT. This rearrangement joins TRBV6-2 or TRBV6-3 to TRBJ2-2; no clear D gene. The V end was cut by 3 bases, the J end by 2 bases, with 7 bases between. The CDR3 extends over 14 amino acids. Looked up from germline, CDR1 is MNHEY and CDR2 is SVGEGT.

This clonotype appeared many times. This sequence joins TRBV19 and TRBJ2-1; tentatively, D is TRBD1 (5 bases). Germline-derived CDR1 and CDR2 are LNHDA and SQIVND (reference sequence). Trimming removed 1 base at V and 3 bases at J, with 13 bases between. CDR3 length: 16 amino acids. The CDR3 sequence: CASSIGDSLLYNEQFF. The DNA for the CDR3 is TGTGCCAGTAGTATAGGCGACAGCCTCCTCTACAATGAGCAGTTCTTC.

This clonotype is labeled as medium-sized (0.01 to 0.1%). The chain couples TRBV12-3 or TRBV12-4 to TRBJ1-1; D might be TRBD1 (5 bases). The CDR3 consists of 13 residues. Trimming cost V 6 bases and J 5 bases, with 13 bases left between them. CDR3 residues: CASSTTQGTEAFF. CDR3 coding DNA: TGTGCCAGCAGCACCACCCAGGGTACTGAAGCTTTCTTT.

CDR3 coding DNA: TGTGCCAGCAGCTTGAATAGCGGGGACACAGATACGCAGTATTTT. It is translated as CASSLNSGDTDTQYF. The chain links TRBV7-9 to TRBJ2-3; 8 nucleotides match TRBD2. The V and J ends lost 3 bases and 2 bases, in that order; junction bases with no gene match: 4. This CDR3 comprises 15 residues. CDR1 SEHNR and CDR2 FQNEAQ come from the germline V gene (reference sequence). The entire variable domain, with the rest obtained from reference TRBV7-9 and TRBJ2-3, is as follows: DTGVSQNPRHKITKRGQNVTFRCDPISEHNRLYWYRQTLGQGPEFLTYFQNEAQLEKSRLLSDRFSAERPKGSFSTLEIQRTEQGDSAMYLCASSLNSGDTDTQYFGPGTRLTVL.

This clonotype is judged medium-sized (0.01 to 0.1%). The chain links TRBV29-1 to TRBJ2-5, with D tentatively TRBD2 (5 bases). V was shortened by 4 bases and J by 5 bases, with 11 bases between the two germline ends. Per the germline V gene, CDR1 is SQVTM and CDR2 is ANQGSEA. The CDR3 runs 12 residues. Here the CDR3 DNA reads TGCAGCGTTGGAAGGGAGTGGGAGACCCAGTACTTC. Amino acids: CSVGREWETQYF.

The rearrangement joins TRBV20-1 to TRBJ2-7; 11 bases are a match to TRBD2. With 5 bases clipped from V and 0 bases from J, the junction kept 9 bases outside the gene matches. The germline V gene has CDR1 DFQATT and CDR2 SNEGSKA (reference sequence). This CDR3 is 16 amino acids long. The CDR3 bases are TGCAGTGCTCCTCTAGCGGGGGGCCAGAGCTCCTACGAGCAGTACTTC. Amino acid sequence: CSAPLAGGQSSYEQYF.